These 8 T cell receptor beta chains were sequenced from one sample in a study of T cells after yellow fever vaccination. MiXCR was run by TCRdb on the 5' RACE reads, yielding one entry per CDR3 protein. This table has over 250,000 distinct CDR3 sequences, 4.1% appearing once. This sample comprised PBMCs, obtained 5 days after the yellow fever booster vaccination. The source of these receptors is a man between 18 and 35 years old who received the YFV17D yellow fever vaccine.

The chain carries TRBV5-1 and TRBJ1-4; perhaps TRBD1 as D (5 bases). V lost 4 bases and J 3 bases, leaving 10 bases between the germline ends. CDR3 length equals 14 residues. The germline CDR1 and CDR2 sequences are SGHRS and YFSETQ. CDR3 DNA: TGCGCCAGCAGCGGAAAACAGGCTAATGAAAAACTGTTTTTT. Amino acids: CASSGKQANEKLFF.

The genes are TRBV4-3 and TRBJ2-2, with 7 nucleotides matching TRBD2. The J segment lost 5 bases and the V segment lost 1 base, leaving 7 bases of the junction unmatched. This CDR3 has 16 residues. Germline CDR1 LGHNA, CDR2 YSLEER. The CDR3: CASSQVGGGRTGELFF. For the CDR3, the DNA is TGCGCCAGCAGCCAAGTTGGCGGGGGAAGAACCGGGGAGCTGTTTTTT.

This clonotype has more than one count but fewer than ten. The V and J genes are TRBV6-2 or TRBV6-3 and TRBJ2-7; D gene ambiguous. V lost 5 bases to trimming and J lost 4 bases, with 3 bases between them. CDR3 length: 10 residues. Per germline, CDR1 MNHEY and CDR2 SVGEGT. CDR3 sequence: CASSHYEQYV. The CDR3 DNA sequence: TGTGCCAGCAGTCATTACGAGCAGTACGTC.

This clonotype came up many times. The chain combines TRBV5-1 with TRBJ2-2; TRBD1 matches 9 bases. The trim removed 4 bases at V and 6 bases at J, leaving 4 bases unmatched. This CDR3 region has 14 residues. Germline V CDR1 and CDR2: SGHRS, YFSETQ. The CDR3 is CASSPDRGAGELFF. For the CDR3, the DNA is TGCGCCAGCAGCCCGGACAGGGGAGCCGGGGAGCTGTTTTTT.

The chain links TRBV18 to TRBJ2-7, with 8 bases aligning to TRBD1. Trimming at V came to 5 bases and at J to 4 bases, leaving 4 bases not matched to a gene. The CDR3 spans 13 residues. Germline loops: CDR1 KGHSH, CDR2 LQKENI. CDR3 in amino acids: CASSSRTGYEQYV. CDR3 DNA sequence: TGTGCCAGCTCATCAAGGACAGGGTACGAGCAGTACGTC.

The chain has TRBV24-1 and TRBJ2-1, with D perhaps matching TRBD2 (6 bases). The CDR3 runs to 16 residues. V lost 3 bases to trimming and J lost 3 bases, with 14 bases between them. Per germline, CDR1 KGHDR and CDR2 SFDVKD. Here the CDR3 reads CATSDDRGNLYNEQFF. DNA of the CDR3: TGTGCCACCAGTGATGACCGGGGGAACCTCTACAATGAGCAGTTCTTC.

CDR3 in amino acids: CASSDSVGGTEAFF. The CDR3 DNA reads TGTGCCAGCAGCGATAGTGTGGGGGGAACTGAAGCTTTCTTT. The chain has TRBV4-2 and TRBJ1-1; D is perhaps TRBD1 (5 bases). CDR3 size: 14 residues. V lost 5 bases and J lost 5, with 15 bases in between. Germline CDR1 LGHNA, CDR2 YNFKEQ.

In the case of this clonotype: A clone one base away is much larger, so this may be a read error. In DNA, the CDR3 is TGCGCCAGCAGCCCGAGCGGGACGAACACCGGGGAGCCGTTTTTT. This gives the protein CASSPSGTNTGEPFF. The chain is built from TRBV5-1 and TRBJ2-2; 7 bases map to TRBD2. The CDR3 consists of 15 residues. Germline CDR1 is SGHRS and CDR2 is YFSETQ.